The 25 T cell receptor beta chains below were found in one sample sequenced in a study of blood T cell repertoires in COVID-19. Method: immunoSEQ multiplex PCR; TCRdb's copy keeps in-frame clones and lacks some. The sample includes 120,000 to 150,000 clones, around 86% of them seen just once. The sequenced sample consisted of peripheral blood. These receptors originate from a man of 80 years or more with acute or convalescent COVID-19.

The chain carries TRBV28 and TRBJ2-5, with D maybe TRBD2 (6 bases). CDR1 MDHEN and CDR2 SYDVKM come from the germline V gene. V lost 1 base and J 8 bases, leaving 17 bases between the germline ends. The CDR3 consists of 15 residues. The CDR3 protein is CASSLSDPPGGTQYF. As DNA, the CDR3 is TGTGCCAGCAGTTTATCTGACCCACCCGGGGGAACCCAGTACTTC.

The sample holds one count of this clone. The junction and the germline gene differ at one end; a read error may be behind it. The same CDR3 also results from other DNA sequences found in this sample. The chain has TRBV23-1 and TRBJ1-1, with D perhaps matching TRBD1 (6 bases). TRBV23-1 is marked as an open reading frame, function uncertain. The CDR3 length is 18 residues. The chain's CDR3 is CASSHPIKARGWKTEAFF. CDR3 coding DNA: TGTGCCAGCAGTCACCCCATTAAGGCAAGGGGGTGGAAAACTGAAGCTTTCTTT.

The gene calls are TRBV19 and TRBJ1-1; D unclear. The V and J ends lost 5 bases and 2 bases respectively, with 12 bases between them. CDR3 length equals 14 residues. Per germline, CDR1 LNHDA and CDR2 SQIVND (reference sequence). This CDR3 reads CASSSPGFNTEAFF. CDR3 nucleotide sequence: TGTGCCAGTAGTTCCCCGGGTTTTAACACTGAAGCTTTCTTT.

The rearrangement joins TRBV30 to TRBJ2-1; 7 bases are a match to TRBD2. V lost 5 bases, J lost 8 bases, and 9 bases stayed unmatched. Germline CDR1 and CDR2: GTSNPN and SVGIG (reference sequence). This CDR3 region has 13 residues. DNA of the CDR3: TGTGCCTGGTCCCGCGGGAGTGTCGATGAGCAGTTCTTC. Translated: CAWSRGSVDEQFF.

In nucleotides, the CDR3 is TGTGCCAGCAGCCTTAGCGGCGGAGGTGGGCAGTTCTTC. Residues: CASSLSGGGGQFF. V and J are TRBV3-1 (or the pseudogene TRBV3-2) and TRBJ2-1; the D gene is possibly TRBD2 (6 bases). In germline, CDR1 is LGHDT, CDR2 YNNKEL (reference sequence). V lost 4 bases to trimming and J lost 12 bases, with 16 bases between them. The CDR3 has 13 amino acids.

The chain recombines TRBV6-1 with TRBJ1-1; 10 positions agree with TRBD1. Germline V CDR1 and CDR2: MNHNS, SASEGT. The CDR3 is 14 residues long. V was clipped by 2 bases and J by 10 bases; unmatched bases: 7. CDR3 residues: CASSESRTGGRAFF. In DNA form, the CDR3 reads TGTGCCAGCAGTGAAAGTAGGACAGGGGGGAGAGCTTTCTTT.

The genes are TRBV7-9 and TRBJ1-1, with D perhaps TRBD1 (5 bases). The CDR3 is 15 residues long. The germline V gene has CDR1 SEHNR and CDR2 FQNEAQ (reference sequence). The V end was cut by 0 bases, the J end by 3 bases, with 11 bases between. The CDR3 DNA is TGTGCCAGCAGCTTAGCTTTAGGGGCTGACACTGAAGCTTTCTTT. Translating it yields CASSLALGADTEAFF.

This clone was detected only once. V gene TRBV5-1 combines with J gene TRBJ2-5; TRBD1 matches 12 bases. Germline lookup yields CDR1 SGHRS and CDR2 YFSETQ. V trimming: 4 bases; J trimming: 4 bases; junction bases outside the gene matches: 11. The CDR3 has 17 amino acids. CDR3 nucleotide sequence: TGCGCCAGCAGCCCCGGGACAGGGGGCCCTTCGAGAGAGACCCAGTACTTC. Translated, it gives CASSPGTGGPSRETQYF.

The J gene is TRBJ1-2, the V gene TRBV7-9; possibly TRBD1 for D (5 bases). The germline gives CDR1 SEHNR, CDR2 FQNEAQ (reference sequence). V was clipped by 3 bases and J by 4 bases, with 9 bases between them. CDR3 size: 13 residues. The CDR3 loop reads CASSFGGGYGYTF. CDR3 nucleotide sequence: TGTGCCAGCAGCTTTGGGGGAGGCTATGGCTACACCTTC.

The CDR3 DNA follows: TGTGCCAGCAGCTTAGTCGCGGGGCGAGGAGCTTCCGGGGCCAACGTCCTGACTTTC. Residues: CASSLVAGRGASGANVLTF. The rearrangement links TRBV7-8 to TRBJ2-6; D may be TRBD2 (6 bases). Germline V gives CDR1 SGHVS, CDR2 FQNEAQ. This CDR3 region has 19 residues. Trimming removed 1 base from V and 4 bases from J, with 20 bases in between.

This sequence joins TRBV27 and TRBJ2-5; possibly TRBD1 for D (7 bases). The CDR3 runs to 20 residues. Looked up from germline, CDR1 is MNHEY and CDR2 is SMNVEV (reference sequence). Between the trimmed V and J ends, which lost 6 bases and 5 bases, there was a span of 34 bases. The CDR3 loop reads CASRLRGGWVGEAPRETQYF. CDR3 in DNA: TGTGCCAGCAGGTTGAGAGGGGGCTGGGTGGGGGAGGCCCCACGGGAGACCCAGTACTTC.

The rearrangement links TRBV27 to TRBJ1-5, with 9 bases matching TRBD1. CDR1 is MNHEY, CDR2 SMNVEV, per germline (reference sequence). With 4 bases clipped from V and 2 bases from J, the junction kept 6 bases outside the gene matches. The CDR3 is 16 residues long. The CDR3 nucleotides read TGTGCCAGCAGTTGGACAGGGGCCGGGGGCAATCAGCCCCAGCATTTT. It translates to CASSWTGAGGNQPQHF.

This chain joins TRBV5-1 and TRBJ1-4; a possible D gene is TRBD1 (5 bases). The CDR3 consists of 15 residues. Germline values: CDR1 SGHRS, CDR2 YFSETQ. Trimming stripped 4 bases from V and 3 bases from J, with 13 bases between. CDR3 residues: CASSGGTAANEKLFF. DNA for the CDR3: TGCGCCAGCAGCGGAGGGACTGCCGCTAATGAAAAACTGTTTTTT. Full variable domain (missing parts from reference TRBV5-1 and TRBJ1-4): KAGVTQTPRYLIKTRGQQVTLSCSPISGHRSVSWYQQTPGQGLQFLFEYFSETQRNKGNFPGRFSGRQFSNSRSEMNVSTLELGDSALYLCASSGGTAANEKLFFGSGTQLSVL.

The V call is TRBV5-8, the J call TRBJ1-6, with D possibly being TRBD1 (5 bases). V gave up 0 bases and J gave up 7 bases, with 8 bases separating them. The length of the CDR3 is 14 residues. The germline gives CDR1 SGHTS, CDR2 YDEGEE. The CDR3 loop is CASSLVAGNSPLHF. CDR3 sequence (DNA): TGTGCCAGCAGCTTGGTGGCAGGGAATTCACCCCTCCACTTT.

The DNA for the CDR3 is TGTGCCAGCAGTCTAAAGGGGACTGTCTACGAGCAGTACTTC. It encodes CASSLKGTVYEQYF. The chain is built from TRBV5-4 and TRBJ2-7, with D perhaps matching TRBD2 (6 bases). V was trimmed by 5 bases and J by 3 bases, leaving 15 bases between them. Germline CDR1 SGHNT, CDR2 YYREEE (reference sequence). The CDR3 runs 14 residues. Combining the CDR3 with reference TRBV5-4 and TRBJ2-7 gives the whole variable domain ETGVTQSPTHLIKTRGQQVTLRCSSQSGHNTVSWYQQALGQGPQFIFQYYREEENGRGNFPPRFSGLQFPNYSSELNVNALELDDSALYLCASSLKGTVYEQYFGPGTRLTVT.

The rearrangement joins TRBV5-1 to TRBJ1-6, with 7 bases identical to TRBD1. CDR1 is SGHRS and CDR2 is YFSETQ in the germline V gene. The CDR3 contains 15 residues. Germline trimming cut 3 bases from V and 5 bases from J; bases unmatched to any gene: 5. Here the CDR3 reads CASSSGTENNSPLHF. The CDR3 nucleotides are TGCGCCAGCAGCTCGGGGACAGAGAATAATTCACCCCTCCACTTT.

The chain joins TRBV11-1 to TRBJ2-1; D is uncertain. Germline CDR1 reads SGHAT; CDR2 reads FQDESV (reference sequence). CDR3 size: 13 residues. The V end lost 5 bases, the J end lost 7 bases, and 12 bases lay between the germline ends. The CDR3 bases are TGTGCCAGCAGCGTGAACTCGGTTAATGAGCAGTTCTTC. Residues: CASSVNSVNEQFF.

Comment on this clone: One end of the junction is discordant with germline, which a read error may explain. The chain joins TRBV2 to TRBJ1-6; TRBD1 aligns across 7 bases. Per germline, CDR1 SNHLY and CDR2 FYNNEI. The CDR3 runs to 14 residues. The CDR3 spells CASREGQANSPLHF. The CDR3 nucleotides read TGTGCCAGCAGGGAAGGACAGGCCAATTCACCCCTCCACTTT.

V is TRBV5-4 and J is TRBJ2-5; maybe TRBD1 (6 bases). This CDR3 comprises 15 residues. From germline, CDR1 is SGHNT and CDR2 YYREEE (reference sequence). The V end was cut by 3 bases, the J end by 5 bases, with 17 bases between. Here the CDR3 DNA reads TGTGCCAGCAGCTCGGGACAAGGCTTGGGGGAGACCCAGTACTTC. Residues: CASSSGQGLGETQYF. The full variable domain, its missing parts supplied by reference TRBV5-4 and TRBJ2-5, is ETGVTQSPTHLIKTRGQQVTLRCSSQSGHNTVSWYQQALGQGPQFIFQYYREEENGRGNFPPRFSGLQFPNYSSELNVNALELDDSALYLCASSSGQGLGETQYFGPGTRLLVL.

CDR3 sequence: CASSPSPGHSPDYEQYF. As DNA, the CDR3 is TGTGCCAGCAGCCCCAGTCCCGGACATTCACCCGACTACGAGCAGTACTTC. V and J are TRBV5-4 and TRBJ2-7; D is possibly TRBD1 (5 bases). This CDR3 spans 17 amino acids. Looked up from germline, CDR1 is SGHNT and CDR2 is YYREEE (reference sequence). V shed 4 bases and J shed 3 bases, with 23 bases lying between them.

V gene TRBV11-2 combines with J gene TRBJ1-1; the D gene is possibly TRBD1 (5 bases). CDR3 size: 12 residues. Trimming stripped 0 bases from V and 11 bases from J, with 10 bases between. Germline V lookup: CDR1 SGHAT, CDR2 FQNNGV. CDR3 residues: CASSLEGTSAFF. The DNA for the CDR3 is TGTGCCAGCAGCTTAGAAGGGACTTCGGCTTTCTTT.

The chain has TRBV7-8 and TRBJ2-3, with D perhaps TRBD1 (5 bases). Trimming took off 3 bases at V and 3 bases at J, with 22 bases between the two ends. Germline V gene sequence: CDR1 SGHVS, CDR2 FQNEAQ. This CDR3 contains 18 residues. CDR3 nucleotide sequence: TGTGCCAGCAGCTTCGCGACAGTCACGCTAAAAACGACAGATACGCAGTATTTT. Translating gives CASSFATVTLKTTDTQYF.

CDR3 sequence (DNA): TGTGCCAGCAGTGAATACGAAGGACAAACCTTC. It is translated as CASSEYEGQTF. This chain connects TRBV25-1 to TRBJ1-2; the D gene is possibly TRBD1 (5 bases). Trimming pared 0 bases from V and 14 bases from J, leaving 10 bases between. The CDR3 loop spans 11 amino acids. Germline V gives CDR1 MGHDK, CDR2 SYGVNS.

The table lists this clone with a count of one. The V gene is TRBV5-1, the J gene TRBJ2-3; 12 bases are a match to TRBD2. The CDR3 consists of 15 residues. V lost 4 bases and J lost 5; bases outside the gene matches: 5. Per the germline V gene, CDR1 is SGHRS and CDR2 is YFSETQ. The CDR3 spells CASSQGLAGRDTQYF. The CDR3 DNA sequence: TGCGCCAGCAGCCAAGGACTAGCGGGACGAGATACGCAGTATTTT.

The gene calls are TRBV3-1 (or the pseudogene TRBV3-2) and TRBJ2-3, with D tentatively TRBD2 (5 bases). V was cut by 3 bases and J by 0 bases, with 16 bases left in between. Germline V CDR1 and CDR2: LGHDT, YNNKEL (reference sequence). The CDR3 has 17 residues. The CDR3 sequence: CASSQGNRGLSTDTQYF. CDR3 DNA: TGTGCCAGCAGCCAGGGGAACCGGGGTTTGAGCACAGATACGCAGTATTTT.